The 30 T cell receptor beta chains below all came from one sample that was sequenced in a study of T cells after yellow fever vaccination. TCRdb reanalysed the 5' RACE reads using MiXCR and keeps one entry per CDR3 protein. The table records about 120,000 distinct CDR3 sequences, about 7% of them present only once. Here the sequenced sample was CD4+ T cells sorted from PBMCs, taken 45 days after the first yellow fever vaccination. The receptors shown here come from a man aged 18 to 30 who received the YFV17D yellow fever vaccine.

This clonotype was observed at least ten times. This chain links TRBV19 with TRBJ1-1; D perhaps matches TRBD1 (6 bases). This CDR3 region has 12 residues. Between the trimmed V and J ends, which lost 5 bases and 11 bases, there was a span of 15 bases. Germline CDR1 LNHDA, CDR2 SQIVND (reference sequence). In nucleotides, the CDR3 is TGTGCCAGTAGTCCCAGGGGAGGGACGGCTTTCTTT. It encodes CASSPRGGTAFF.

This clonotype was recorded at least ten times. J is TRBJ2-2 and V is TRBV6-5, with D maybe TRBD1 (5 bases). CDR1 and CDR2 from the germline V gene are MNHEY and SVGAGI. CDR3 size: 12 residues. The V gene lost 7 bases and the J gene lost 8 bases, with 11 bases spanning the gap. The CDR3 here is CASKGALGELFF. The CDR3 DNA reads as TGTGCCAGCAAAGGGGCTCTTGGGGAGCTGTTTTTT.

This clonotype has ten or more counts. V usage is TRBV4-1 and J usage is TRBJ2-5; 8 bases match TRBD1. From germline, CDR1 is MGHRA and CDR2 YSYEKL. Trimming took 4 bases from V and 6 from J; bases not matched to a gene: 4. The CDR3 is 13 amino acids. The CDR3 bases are TGCGCCAGCAGCCCGGACAGGGACAAGACCCAGTACTTC. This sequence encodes CASSPDRDKTQYF.

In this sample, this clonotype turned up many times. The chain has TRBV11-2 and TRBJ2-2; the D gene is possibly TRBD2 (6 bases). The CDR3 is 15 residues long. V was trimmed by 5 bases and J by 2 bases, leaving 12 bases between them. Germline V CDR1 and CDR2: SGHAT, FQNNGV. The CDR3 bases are TGTGCCAGCAGCAGAACTAGCTCTAACACCGGGGAGCTGTTTTTT. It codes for CASSRTSSNTGELFF.

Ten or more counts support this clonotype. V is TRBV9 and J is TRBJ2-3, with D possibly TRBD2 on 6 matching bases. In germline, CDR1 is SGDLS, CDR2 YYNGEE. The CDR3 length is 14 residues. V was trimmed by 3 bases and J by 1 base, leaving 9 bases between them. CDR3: CASSAQRGTDTQYF. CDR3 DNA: TGTGCCAGCAGCGCCCAGCGGGGCACAGATACGCAGTATTTT.

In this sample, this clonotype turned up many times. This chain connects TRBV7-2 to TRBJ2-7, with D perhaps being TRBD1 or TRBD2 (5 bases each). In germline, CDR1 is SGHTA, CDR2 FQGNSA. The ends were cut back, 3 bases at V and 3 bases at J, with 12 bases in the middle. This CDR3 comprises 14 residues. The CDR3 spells CASSLAGSNYEQYF. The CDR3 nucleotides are TGTGCCAGCAGCTTGGCAGGGAGCAACTACGAGCAGTACTTC.

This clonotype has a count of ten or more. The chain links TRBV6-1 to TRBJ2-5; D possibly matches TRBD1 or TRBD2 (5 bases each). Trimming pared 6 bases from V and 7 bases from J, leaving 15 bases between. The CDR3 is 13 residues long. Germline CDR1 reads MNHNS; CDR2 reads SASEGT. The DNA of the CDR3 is TGTGCCAGCAGCCGGGACGGCCCGGGGACCCAGTACTTC. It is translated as CASSRDGPGTQYF.

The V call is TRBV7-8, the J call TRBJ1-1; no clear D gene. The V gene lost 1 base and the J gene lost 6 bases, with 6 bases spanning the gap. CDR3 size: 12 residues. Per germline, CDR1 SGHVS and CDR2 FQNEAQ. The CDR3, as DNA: TGTGCCAGCAGCTTAGATTCGGCTGAAGCTTTCTTT. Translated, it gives CASSLDSAEAFF.

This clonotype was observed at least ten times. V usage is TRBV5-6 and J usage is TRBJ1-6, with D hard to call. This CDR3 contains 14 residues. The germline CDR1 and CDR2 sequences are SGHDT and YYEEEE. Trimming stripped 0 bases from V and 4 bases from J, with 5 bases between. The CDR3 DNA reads TGTGCCAGCAGCTTGGGCCGTTATAATTCACCCCTCCACTTT. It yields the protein CASSLGRYNSPLHF.

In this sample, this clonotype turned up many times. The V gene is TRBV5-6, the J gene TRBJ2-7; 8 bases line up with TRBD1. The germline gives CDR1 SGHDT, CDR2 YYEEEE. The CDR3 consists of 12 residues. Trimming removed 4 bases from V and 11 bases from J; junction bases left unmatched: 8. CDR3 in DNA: TGTGCCAGCAGCCTCACAGGGGGTGTAGAGTACGTC. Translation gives CASSLTGGVEYV.

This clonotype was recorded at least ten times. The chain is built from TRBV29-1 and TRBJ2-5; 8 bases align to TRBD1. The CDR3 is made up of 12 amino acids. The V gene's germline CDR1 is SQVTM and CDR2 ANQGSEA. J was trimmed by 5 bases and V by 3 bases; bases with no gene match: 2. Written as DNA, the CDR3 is TGCAGCGTTGACAGGGGGCGCGAGACCCAGTACTTC. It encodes CSVDRGRETQYF.

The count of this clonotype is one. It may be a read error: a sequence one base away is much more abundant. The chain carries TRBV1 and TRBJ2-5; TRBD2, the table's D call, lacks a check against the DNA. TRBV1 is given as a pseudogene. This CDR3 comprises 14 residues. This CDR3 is CTSSQQAGEETQYF. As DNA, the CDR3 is TGCACCAGCAGCCAACAAGCGGGGGAGGAGACCCAGTACTTC.

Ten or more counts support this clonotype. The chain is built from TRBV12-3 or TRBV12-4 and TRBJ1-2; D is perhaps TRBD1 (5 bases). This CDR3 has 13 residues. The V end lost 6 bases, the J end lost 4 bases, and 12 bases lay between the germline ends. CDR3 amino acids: CASRLGTSYGYTF. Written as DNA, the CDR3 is TGTGCCAGCAGACTGGGGACCTCCTATGGCTACACCTTC.

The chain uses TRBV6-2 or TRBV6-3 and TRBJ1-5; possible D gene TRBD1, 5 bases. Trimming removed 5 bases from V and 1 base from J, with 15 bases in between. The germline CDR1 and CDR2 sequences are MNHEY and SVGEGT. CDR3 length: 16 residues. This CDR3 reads CASSQIHGASNQPQHF. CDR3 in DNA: TGTGCCAGCAGTCAGATACACGGGGCGAGCAATCAGCCCCAGCATTTT.

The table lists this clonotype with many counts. The CDR3 DNA sequence: TGTGCCAGCAGTCCCGGGACAGGGGATGGTAGCACTGAAGCTTTCTTT. Its protein is CASSPGTGDGSTEAFF. The V call is TRBV28, the J call TRBJ1-1, with 10 bases fitting TRBD1. Per germline, CDR1 MDHEN and CDR2 SYDVKM. Trimming cost V 5 bases and J 4 bases; bases outside gene matches: 10. The CDR3 consists of 16 residues.

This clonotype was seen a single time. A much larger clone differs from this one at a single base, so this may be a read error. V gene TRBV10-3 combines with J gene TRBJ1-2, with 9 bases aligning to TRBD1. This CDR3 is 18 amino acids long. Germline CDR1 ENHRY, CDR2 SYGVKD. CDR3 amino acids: CAISELGQGYGSNYGHTF. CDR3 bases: TGTGCCATCAGTGAGTTGGGACAGGGATACGGATCTAACTATGGCCACACCTTC.

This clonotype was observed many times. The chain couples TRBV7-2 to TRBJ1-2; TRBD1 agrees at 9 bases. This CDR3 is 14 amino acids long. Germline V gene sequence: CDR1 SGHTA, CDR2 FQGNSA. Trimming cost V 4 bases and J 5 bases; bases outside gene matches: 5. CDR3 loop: CASSSTGTGYGYTF. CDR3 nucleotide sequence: TGTGCCAGCAGCTCCACCGGGACAGGGTATGGCTACACCTTC.

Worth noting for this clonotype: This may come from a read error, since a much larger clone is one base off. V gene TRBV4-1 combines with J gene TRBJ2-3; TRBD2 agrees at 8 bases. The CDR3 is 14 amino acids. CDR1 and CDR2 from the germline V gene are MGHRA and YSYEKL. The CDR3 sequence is CASSPGLGRDAQYF. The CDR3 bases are TGCGCCAGCAGCCCGGGACTAGGACGAGATGCGCAGTATTTT.

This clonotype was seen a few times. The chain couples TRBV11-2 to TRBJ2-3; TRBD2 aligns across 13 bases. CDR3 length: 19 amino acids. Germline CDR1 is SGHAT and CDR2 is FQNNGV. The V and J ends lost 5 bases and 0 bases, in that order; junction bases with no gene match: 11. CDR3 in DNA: TGTGCCAGCAGCGGCCATCGACTAGCGGGGGGCCTTAGCACAGATACGCAGTATTTT. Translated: CASSGHRLAGGLSTDTQYF.

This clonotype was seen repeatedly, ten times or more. DNA of the CDR3: TGCGCCAGCAGCTTGAATCGTGGGGGGAGCTCCTACGAGCAGTACTTC. Protein: CASSLNRGGSSYEQYF. The V gene is TRBV5-1, the J gene TRBJ2-7; a possible D gene is TRBD2 (6 bases). The CDR3 consists of 16 residues. The V and J ends lost 1 base and 0 bases respectively, with 14 bases between them. The germline CDR1 and CDR2 sequences are SGHRS and YFSETQ.

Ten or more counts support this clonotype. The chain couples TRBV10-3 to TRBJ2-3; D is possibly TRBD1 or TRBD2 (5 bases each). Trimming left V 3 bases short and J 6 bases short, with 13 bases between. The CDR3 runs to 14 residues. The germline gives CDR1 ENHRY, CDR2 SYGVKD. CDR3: CAISERGVSDTQYF. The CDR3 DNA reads TGTGCCATCAGTGAACGAGGGGTTTCCGATACGCAGTATTTT.

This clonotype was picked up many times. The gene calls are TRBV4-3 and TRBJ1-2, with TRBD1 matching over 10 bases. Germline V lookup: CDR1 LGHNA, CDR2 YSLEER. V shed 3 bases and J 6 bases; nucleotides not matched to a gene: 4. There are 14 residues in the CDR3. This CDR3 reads CASSQDRGRDGYTF. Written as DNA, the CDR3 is TGCGCCAGCAGCCAGGACAGGGGGAGAGATGGCTACACCTTC.

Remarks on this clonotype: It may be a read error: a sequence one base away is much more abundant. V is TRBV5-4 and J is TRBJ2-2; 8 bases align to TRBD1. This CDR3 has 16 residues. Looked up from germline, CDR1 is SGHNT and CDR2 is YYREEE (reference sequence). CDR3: CASSLGQGAGTGQLFF. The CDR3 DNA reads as TGTGCCAGCAGCTTAGGTCAGGGGGCTGGTACCGGGCAGCTGTTTTTT.

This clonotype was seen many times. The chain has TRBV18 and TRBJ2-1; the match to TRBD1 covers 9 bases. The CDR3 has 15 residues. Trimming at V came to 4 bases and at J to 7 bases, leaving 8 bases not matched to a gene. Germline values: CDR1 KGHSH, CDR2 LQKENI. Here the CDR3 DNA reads TGTGCCAGCTCACGGCCCGGGGACAGGGAGAATGAGCAGTTCTTC. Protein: CASSRPGDRENEQFF. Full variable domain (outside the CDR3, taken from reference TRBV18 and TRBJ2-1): NAGVMQNPRHLVRRRGQEARLRCSPMKGHSHVYWYRQLPEEGLKFMVYLQKENIIDESGMPKERFSAEFPKEGPSILRIQQVVRGDSAAYFCASSRPGDRENEQFFGPGTRLTVL.

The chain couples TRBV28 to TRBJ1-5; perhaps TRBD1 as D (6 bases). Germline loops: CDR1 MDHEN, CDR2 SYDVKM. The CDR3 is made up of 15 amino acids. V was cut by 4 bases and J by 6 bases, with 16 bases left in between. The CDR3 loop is CASSYLTGAGQPQHF. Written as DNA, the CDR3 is TGTGCCAGCAGTTACCTCACGGGGGCGGGTCAGCCCCAGCATTTT.

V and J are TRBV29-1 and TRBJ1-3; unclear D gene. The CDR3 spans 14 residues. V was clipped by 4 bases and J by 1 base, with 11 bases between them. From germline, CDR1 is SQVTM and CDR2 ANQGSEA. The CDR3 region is CSVVTTGSGNTIYF. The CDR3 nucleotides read TGCAGCGTTGTGACCACCGGGTCTGGAAACACCATATATTTT.

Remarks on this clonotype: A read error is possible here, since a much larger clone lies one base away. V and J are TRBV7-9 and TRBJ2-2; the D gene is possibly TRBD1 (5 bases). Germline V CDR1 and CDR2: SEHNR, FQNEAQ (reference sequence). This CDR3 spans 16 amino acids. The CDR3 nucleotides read TGTGCCAACAGCTCCCAGGGTCTACTTAACACCGGGGAGCTGTTTTTT. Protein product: CANSSQGLLNTGELFF. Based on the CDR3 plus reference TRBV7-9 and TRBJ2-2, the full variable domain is DTGVSQNPRHKITKRGQNVTFRCDPISEHNRLYWYRQTLGQGPEFLTYFQNEAQLEKSRLLSDRFSAERPKGSFSTLEIQRTEQGDSAMYLCANSSQGLLNTGELFFGEGSRLTVL.

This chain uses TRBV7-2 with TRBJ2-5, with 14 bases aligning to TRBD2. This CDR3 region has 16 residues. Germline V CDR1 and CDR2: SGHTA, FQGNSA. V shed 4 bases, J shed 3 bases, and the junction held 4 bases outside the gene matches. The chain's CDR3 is CASSSPGLAGEETQYF. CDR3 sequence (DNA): TGTGCCAGCAGCTCTCCGGGACTAGCGGGGGAAGAGACCCAGTACTTC.

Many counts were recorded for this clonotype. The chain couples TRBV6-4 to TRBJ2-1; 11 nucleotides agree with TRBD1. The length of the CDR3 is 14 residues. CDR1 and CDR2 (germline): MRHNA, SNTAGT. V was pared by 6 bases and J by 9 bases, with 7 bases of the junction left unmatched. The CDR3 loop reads CASRDGQGASEQFF. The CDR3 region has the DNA TGTGCCAGCAGGGACGGACAGGGGGCTTCTGAGCAGTTCTTC.

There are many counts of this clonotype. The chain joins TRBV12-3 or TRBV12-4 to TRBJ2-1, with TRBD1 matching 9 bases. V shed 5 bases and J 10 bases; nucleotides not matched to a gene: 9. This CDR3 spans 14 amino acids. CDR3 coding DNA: TGTGCCAGCAGTACCGGGACAGGGCTAATCGAGCAGTTCTTC. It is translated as CASSTGTGLIEQFF.